One and the same sample provided the 15 T cell receptor beta chains below, sequenced in a study of blood T cells in healthy people across ages. Next came a second PCR, run for about 6 to 11 cycles, which used a sample-barcoded 5' primer along with a J-beta primer mix. TCRdb analysed the 5' RACE reads with MiXCR anew, one entry per CDR3 protein. The sample shows a few hundred thousand distinct CDR3 sequences, about a quarter of them seen only once. These data also formed part of another study, on T cells of mothers and their children.

Sequencing was carried out using blood. These receptors originate from a boy younger than 10 in good health.

CDR3: CASSEGPGGGHDTQYF. DNA for the CDR3: TGTGCCAGCAGTGAAGGCCCAGGGGGAGGTCACGATACGCAGTATTTT. The chain recombines TRBV6-1 with TRBJ2-3, with D maybe TRBD1 (7 bases). The germline V gene encodes CDR1 MNHNS and CDR2 SASEGT. Between the trimmed V and J ends, which lost 1 base and 6 bases, there was a span of 17 bases. This CDR3 has 16 amino acids.

The rearrangement links TRBV12-3 or TRBV12-4 to TRBJ2-2, with TRBD1 matching 9 bases. After removal of 8 bases from V and 3 bases from J, the junction contained 7 bases not matched to a gene. The CDR3 has 15 amino acids. The CDR3 DNA sequence: TGTGCCAGCTGCCGGGACAGGGTGGACACCGGGGAGCTGTTTTTT. The encoded protein is CASCRDRVDTGELFF.

The chain combines TRBV10-3 with TRBJ2-7, with 9 positions matching TRBD1. With V trimmed by 7 bases and J by 4 bases, 8 bases remained unmatched. Germline V gives CDR1 ENHRY, CDR2 SYGVKD. The CDR3 runs 14 residues. This CDR3 is CAIKAGTGRYEQYF. The CDR3 nucleotides read TGTGCCATCAAGGCCGGGACAGGGCGTTACGAGCAGTACTTC.

CDR3 bases: TGTGCCAGCAGAAAGGGAGGCTCCACAGATACGCAGTATTTT. Amino acid sequence: CASRKGGSTDTQYF. The J gene is TRBJ2-3, the V gene TRBV6-2 or TRBV6-3; tentatively, D is TRBD2 (6 bases). Trimming took off 6 bases at V and 2 bases at J, with 12 bases between the two ends. Germline-derived CDR1 and CDR2 are MNHEY and SVGEGT. This CDR3 has 14 residues.

This rearrangement joins TRBV10-1 to TRBJ2-1; D perhaps matches TRBD2 (5 bases). The CDR3 is 17 amino acids. CDR1 and CDR2 from the germline V gene are WNHNN and SYGVQD (reference sequence). The ends were cut back, 0 bases at V and 8 bases at J, with 20 bases in the middle. The chain's CDR3 is CASSESHRDSVDYEQFF. The CDR3, as DNA: TGCGCCAGCAGTGAGTCGCATCGGGATAGTGTTGACTATGAGCAGTTCTTC.

Regarding this clonotype: A junction end diverges from the germline sequence, so it may reflect a read error. This chain uses TRBV28 with TRBJ2-4; tentatively, D is TRBD1 or TRBD2 (5 bases each). Germline V gene lookup returns CDR1 MDHEN and CDR2 SYDVKM. The CDR3 spans 15 residues. DNA of the CDR3: TGTGCTAGCAGTCCCGGGACGGACACAAAGAACATTCAGTACTTC. It codes for CASSPGTDTKNIQYF.

Written as DNA, the CDR3 is TGTGCCAGCTCACACGGACTAGCGGGAGCCTACAATGAGCAGTTCTTC. It yields the protein CASSHGLAGAYNEQFF. The chain links TRBV18 to TRBJ2-1, with 13 bases aligning to TRBD2. V lost 4 bases, J lost 2 bases, and 2 bases stayed unmatched. This CDR3 region has 16 residues. Germline V gene data show CDR1 as KGHSH and CDR2 as LQKENI.

The chain carries TRBV29-1 and TRBJ2-5; tentatively, D is TRBD1 (5 bases). This CDR3 has 14 residues. Germline V gene data show CDR1 as SQVTM and CDR2 as ANQGSEA. The CDR3: CSCKAPGLGETQYF. The CDR3 coding sequence is TGCAGTTGCAAAGCCCCAGGGTTAGGAGAGACCCAGTACTTC.

This clonotype was seen a handful of times. Its ends do not fully match the called genes, so a read error is possible. CDR3 nucleotide sequence: TGTGCCAGCAGTTCAGCAGGGTTGTACCAAGAGACTCAGTACTTC. Amino acids: CASSSAGLYQETQYF. This rearrangement joins TRBV6-5 to TRBJ2-5; perhaps TRBD1 as D (5 bases). Per germline, CDR1 MNHEY and CDR2 SVGAGI. This CDR3 has 15 amino acids.

This clonotype was detected ten times or more. V gene TRBV7-2 combines with J gene TRBJ2-5; TRBD2 matches 11 bases. The V gene end was trimmed by 5 bases and the J gene end by 7 bases; junction bases not matched to a gene: 3. The CDR3 has 13 amino acids. Germline lookup yields CDR1 SGHTA and CDR2 FQGNSA. The CDR3 DNA follows: TGTGCCAGCAGCCTGGGGACTAGCGGGACCCAGTACTTC. Protein product: CASSLGTSGTQYF.

The genes are TRBV20-1 and TRBJ2-3; D perhaps matches TRBD2 (5 bases). Looked up from germline, CDR1 is DFQATT and CDR2 is SNEGSKA (reference sequence). The V gene lost 3 bases and the J gene lost 6 bases, with 19 bases spanning the gap. The CDR3 is 15 residues long. This CDR3 is CSASKGRLASDTQYF. The DNA of the CDR3 is TGCAGTGCTAGCAAGGGTCGGCTAGCCTCCGATACGCAGTATTTT.

This sequence joins TRBV14 and TRBJ2-5; no clear D gene. Germline V gives CDR1 SGHDN, CDR2 FVKESK. Trimming shortened V by 5 bases and J by 2 bases, and 12 bases separated the two germline ends. This CDR3 contains 14 residues. The CDR3 region is CASSLNSLQETQYF. Written as DNA, the CDR3 is TGTGCCAGCAGCTTAAACAGCCTTCAAGAGACCCAGTACTTC.

A few counts support this clonotype. J is TRBJ2-2 and V is TRBV11-3; 10 nucleotides agree with TRBD2. The germline V gene has CDR1 SGHNT and CDR2 YENEEA. V gave up 2 bases and J gave up 6 bases; unmatched junction bases: 3. The CDR3 runs to 15 residues. The CDR3 coding sequence is TGTGCCAGCAGCTTAAAGCGGGAGGGCCCCGGGGAGCTGTTTTTT. This encodes CASSLKREGPGELFF. Together with reference TRBV11-3 and TRBJ2-2, the CDR3 gives the full variable domain: EAGVVQSPRYKIIEKKQPVAFWCNPISGHNTLYWYLQNLGQGPELLIRYENEEAVDDSQLPKDRFSAERLKGVDSTLKIQPAELGDSAVYLCASSLKREGPGELFFGEGSRLTVL.

The chain combines TRBV7-2 with TRBJ2-5; no firm D call. Judging by the DNA end, TRBJ2-7 fits better; the J call may be wrong. CDR3 size: 13 residues. Germline lookup yields CDR1 SGHTA and CDR2 FQGNSA. This chain's CDR3 is CASSLGVGYEQYF. The CDR3 DNA sequence: TGTGCCAGCAGCTTAGGTGTCGGCTACGAGCAGTACTTC.

This clonotype appeared a single time. The J gene is TRBJ2-1, the V gene TRBV11-2, with a tentative D call TRBD2 (6 bases). Per germline, CDR1 SGHAT and CDR2 FQNNGV. CDR3 size: 16 residues. Trimming took 4 bases from V and 7 from J, leaving 20 bases between them. In DNA, the CDR3 is TGTGCCAGCAGCTCCCAGGTGGGCGGGATAGGTAATGAGCAGTTCTTC. Amino acid sequence: CASSSQVGGIGNEQFF.